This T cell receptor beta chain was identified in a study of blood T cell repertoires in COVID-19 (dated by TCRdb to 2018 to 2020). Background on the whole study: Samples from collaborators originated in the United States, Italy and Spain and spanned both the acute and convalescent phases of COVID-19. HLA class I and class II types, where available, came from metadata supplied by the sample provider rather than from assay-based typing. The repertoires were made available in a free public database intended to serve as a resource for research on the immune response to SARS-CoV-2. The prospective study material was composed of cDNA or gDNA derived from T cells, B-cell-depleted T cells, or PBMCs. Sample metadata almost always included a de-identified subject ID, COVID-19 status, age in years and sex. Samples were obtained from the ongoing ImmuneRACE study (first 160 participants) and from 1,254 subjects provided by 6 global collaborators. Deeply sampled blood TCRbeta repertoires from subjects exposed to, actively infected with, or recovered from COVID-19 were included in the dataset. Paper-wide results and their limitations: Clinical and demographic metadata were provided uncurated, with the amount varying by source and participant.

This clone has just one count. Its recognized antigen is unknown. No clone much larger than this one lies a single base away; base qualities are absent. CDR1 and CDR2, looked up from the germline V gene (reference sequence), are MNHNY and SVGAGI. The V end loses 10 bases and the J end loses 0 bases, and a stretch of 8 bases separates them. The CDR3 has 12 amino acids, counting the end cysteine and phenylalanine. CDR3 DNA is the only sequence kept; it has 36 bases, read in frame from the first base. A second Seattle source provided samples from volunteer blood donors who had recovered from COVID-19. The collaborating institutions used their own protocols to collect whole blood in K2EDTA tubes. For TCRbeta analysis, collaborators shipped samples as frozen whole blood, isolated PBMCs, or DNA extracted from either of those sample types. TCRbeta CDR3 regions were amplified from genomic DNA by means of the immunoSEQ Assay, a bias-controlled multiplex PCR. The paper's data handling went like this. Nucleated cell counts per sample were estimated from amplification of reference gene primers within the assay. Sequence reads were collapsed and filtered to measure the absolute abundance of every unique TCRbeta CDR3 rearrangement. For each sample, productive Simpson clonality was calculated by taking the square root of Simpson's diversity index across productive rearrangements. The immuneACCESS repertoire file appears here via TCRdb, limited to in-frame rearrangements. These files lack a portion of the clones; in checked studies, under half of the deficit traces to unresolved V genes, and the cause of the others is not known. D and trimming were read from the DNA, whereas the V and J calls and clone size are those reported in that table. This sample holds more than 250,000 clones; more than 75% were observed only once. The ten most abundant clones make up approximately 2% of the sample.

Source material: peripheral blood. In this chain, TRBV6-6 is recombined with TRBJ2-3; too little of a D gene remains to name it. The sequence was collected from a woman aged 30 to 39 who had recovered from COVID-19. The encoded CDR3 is CATSTSTDTQYF. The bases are TGTGCCACCTCGACTAGCACAGATACGCAGTATTTT.